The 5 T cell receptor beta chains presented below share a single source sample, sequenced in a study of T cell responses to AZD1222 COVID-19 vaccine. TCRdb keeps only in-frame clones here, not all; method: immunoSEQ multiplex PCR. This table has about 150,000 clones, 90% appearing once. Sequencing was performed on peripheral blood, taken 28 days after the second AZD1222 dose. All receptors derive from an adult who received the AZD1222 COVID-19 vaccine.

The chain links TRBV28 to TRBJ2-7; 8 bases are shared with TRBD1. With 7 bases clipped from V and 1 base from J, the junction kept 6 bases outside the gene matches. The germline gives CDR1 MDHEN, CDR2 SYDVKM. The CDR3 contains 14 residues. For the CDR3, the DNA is TGTGCCAGCATAGGGCAGGGGGCGTCCTACGAGCAGTACTTC. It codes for CASIGQGASYEQYF.

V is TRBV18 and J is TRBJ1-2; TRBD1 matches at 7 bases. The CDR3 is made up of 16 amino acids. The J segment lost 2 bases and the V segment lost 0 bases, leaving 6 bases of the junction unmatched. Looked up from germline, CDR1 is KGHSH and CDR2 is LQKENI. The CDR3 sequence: CASSPPGQSINYGYTF. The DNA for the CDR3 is TGTGCCAGCTCACCACCGGGACAGTCGATAAACTATGGCTACACCTTC. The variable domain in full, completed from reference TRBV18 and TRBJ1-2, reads NAGVMQNPRHLVRRRGQEARLRCSPMKGHSHVYWYRQLPEEGLKFMVYLQKENIIDESGMPKERFSAEFPKEGPSILRIQQVVRGDSAAYFCASSPPGQSINYGYTFGSGTRLTVV.

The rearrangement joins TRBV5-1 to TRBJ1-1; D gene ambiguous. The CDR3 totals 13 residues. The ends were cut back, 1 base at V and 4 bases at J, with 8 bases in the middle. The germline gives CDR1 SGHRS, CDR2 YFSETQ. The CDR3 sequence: CASSLTGSTEAFF. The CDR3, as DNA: TGCGCCAGCAGCTTGACTGGGAGCACTGAAGCTTTCTTT. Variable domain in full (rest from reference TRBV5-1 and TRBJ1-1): KAGVTQTPRYLIKTRGQQVTLSCSPISGHRSVSWYQQTPGQGLQFLFEYFSETQRNKGNFPGRFSGRQFSNSRSEMNVSTLELGDSALYLCASSLTGSTEAFFGQGTRLTVV.

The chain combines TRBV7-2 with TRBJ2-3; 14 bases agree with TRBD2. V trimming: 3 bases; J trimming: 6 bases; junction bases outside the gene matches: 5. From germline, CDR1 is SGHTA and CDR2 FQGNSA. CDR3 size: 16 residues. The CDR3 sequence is CASSLGLAGEFDTQYF. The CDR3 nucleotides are TGTGCCAGCAGCTTGGGACTAGCGGGAGAGTTTGATACGCAGTATTTT.

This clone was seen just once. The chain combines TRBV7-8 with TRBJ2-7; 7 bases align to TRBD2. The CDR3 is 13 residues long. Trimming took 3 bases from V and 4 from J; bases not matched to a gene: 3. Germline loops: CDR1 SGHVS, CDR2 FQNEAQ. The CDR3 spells CASSLAGRYEQYF. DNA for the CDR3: TGTGCCAGCAGCTTGGCCGGGAGGTACGAGCAGTACTTC.